One and the same sample provided the 7 T cell receptor beta chains below, sequenced in a study of T-cell memory formation after mild COVID-19 (dated by TCRdb to about 2021). The library was produced with 5' RACE. Reads for this sample came from an Illumina NovaSeq 6000. Through fastp at Q25 and MiXCR, TCRdb rebuilt clones from the public reads, retaining in-frame beta chains. CDR3 protein sequences are deduplicated, and each keeps its most common genes and DNA. The sample contains 550,000 to 600,000 distinct CDR3 sequences, approximately 15% of them found a single time. The top ten hold roughly 8.2% of the sample. The sequenced material came from PBMCs or a T cell subset sorted from them (not recorded which). Receptors originate from an adult woman who had mild COVID-19 (a few samples of this study predate the infection). The sample titles of this study are shuffled in the database, so cell type and time point are left out; the donor was told from shared clones.

This clonotype was seen a few times. This chain joins TRBV14 and TRBJ1-1; D is possibly TRBD1 (5 bases). Germline CDR1 SGHDN, CDR2 FVKESK. This CDR3 has 15 amino acids. The V and J ends lost 0 bases and 5 bases respectively, with 13 bases between them. The CDR3 reads CASSQDWLGVTEAFF. The CDR3 coding sequence is TGTGCCAGCAGCCAAGATTGGCTGGGGGTGACTGAAGCTTTCTTT.

This chain connects TRBV5-1 to TRBJ2-5; tentative D call: TRBD1 (5 bases). The CDR3 has 15 amino acids. Germline V gene lookup returns CDR1 SGHRS and CDR2 YFSETQ. V was shortened by 1 base and J by 5 bases, with 15 bases between the two germline ends. The CDR3 DNA reads as TGCGCCAGCAGCTTGCCCTTGACAGTAGAGGAGACCCAGTACTTC. Translation gives CASSLPLTVEETQYF.

The chain couples TRBV15 to TRBJ2-5; D is ambiguous. V dropped 4 bases and J dropped 3 bases, with 3 bases sitting between them. Germline CDR1 reads LNHNV; CDR2 reads YYDKDF (reference sequence). The CDR3 covers 11 residues. Here the CDR3 DNA reads TGTGCCACCAGCACCGAAGAGACCCAGTACTTC. Encoded protein: CATSTEETQYF.

This clonotype was observed a few times. The chain links TRBV20-1 to TRBJ2-7; weak D call: TRBD1 (5 bases). V lost 3 bases and J 6 bases, leaving 18 bases between the germline ends. The CDR3 has 14 residues. From germline, CDR1 is DFQATT and CDR2 SNEGSKA (reference sequence). In DNA, the CDR3 is TGCAGTGCTAGGGGGCAGGGCGGCACGGGCGAGCAGTACTTC. It encodes CSARGQGGTGEQYF.

This clonotype came up a few times. J is TRBJ2-7 and V is TRBV7-2; D not resolved. This CDR3 contains 10 residues. Germline V gives CDR1 SGHTA, CDR2 FQGNSA. Trimming removed 9 bases at V and 3 bases at J, with 6 bases between. The CDR3 reads CASRIYEQYF. CDR3 coding DNA: TGTGCCAGTCGGATCTACGAGCAGTACTTC. Supplemented by reference TRBV7-2 and TRBJ2-7, the full variable domain reads GAGVSQSPSNKVTEKGKDVELRCDPISGHTALYWYRQSLGQGLEFLIYFQGNSAPDKSGLPSDRFSAERTGGSVSTLTIQRTQQEDSAVYLCASRIYEQYFGPGTRLTVT.

The chain couples TRBV9 to TRBJ2-3; maybe TRBD1 (6 bases). Germline lookup yields CDR1 SGDLS and CDR2 YYNGEE. The CDR3 spans 19 residues. The V and J ends lost 0 bases and 4 bases respectively, with 24 bases between them. The CDR3 reads CASSVVGSRGKIPADTQYF. The CDR3 nucleotides are TGTGCCAGCAGCGTAGTTGGGTCAAGGGGGAAGATTCCGGCAGATACGCAGTATTTT.

This clonotype was detected only a few times. The chain couples TRBV18 to TRBJ1-6, with 8 positions matching TRBD1. The CDR3 has 15 residues. The V and J ends lost 4 bases and 9 bases, in that order; junction bases with no gene match: 8. CDR1 is KGHSH, CDR2 LQKENI, per germline. The CDR3 coding sequence is TGTGCCAGCTCACGGACAGGGTTGACCGGTTCACCCCTCCACTTT. Amino acid sequence: CASSRTGLTGSPLHF.